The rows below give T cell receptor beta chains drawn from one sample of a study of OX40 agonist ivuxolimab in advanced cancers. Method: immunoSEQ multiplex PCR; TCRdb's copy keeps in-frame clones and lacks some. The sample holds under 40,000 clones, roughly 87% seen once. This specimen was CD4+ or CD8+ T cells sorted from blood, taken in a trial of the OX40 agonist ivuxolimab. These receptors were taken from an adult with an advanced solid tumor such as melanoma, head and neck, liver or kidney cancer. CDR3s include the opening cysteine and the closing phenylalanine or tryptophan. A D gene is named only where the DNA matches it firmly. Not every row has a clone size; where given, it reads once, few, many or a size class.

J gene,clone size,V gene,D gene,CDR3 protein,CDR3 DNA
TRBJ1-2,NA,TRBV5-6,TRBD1,CASTIAGGFNYGYTF,TGTGCCAGCACCATTGCAGGGGGCTTTAACTATGGCTACACCTTC
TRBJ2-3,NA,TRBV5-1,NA,CASSGSRERADTQYF,TGCGCCAGCAGCGGCTCCAGGGAACGCGCAGATACGCAGTATTTT
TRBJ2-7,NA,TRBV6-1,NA,CASSWDRTASYEQYF,TGTGCCAGCAGTTGGGACCGGACAGCTTCCTACGAGCAGTACTTC
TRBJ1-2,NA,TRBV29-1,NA,CSVEDQENYGYTF,TGCAGCGTTGAAGACCAGGAGAACTATGGCTACACCTTC
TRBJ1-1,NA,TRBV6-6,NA,CAGQAANTEAFF,TGTGCCGGCCAGGCCGCGAACACTGAAGCTTTCTTT
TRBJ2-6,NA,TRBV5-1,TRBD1,CASSVTGSSGANVLTF,TGCGCCAGCAGCGTGACAGGGAGCTCTGGGGCCAACGTCCTGACTTTC
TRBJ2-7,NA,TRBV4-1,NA,CASSQRAEGSYEQYF,TGCGCCAGCAGCCAGAGGGCAGAGGGCTCCTACGAGCAGTACTTC
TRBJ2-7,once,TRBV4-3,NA,CASSQDQTVVYEQYF,TGCGCCAGCAGCCAAGATCAGACAGTCGTCTACGAGCAGTACTTC
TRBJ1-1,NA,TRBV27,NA,CASVLGTEAFF,TGTGCCAGCGTGCTAGGCACTGAAGCTTTCTTT
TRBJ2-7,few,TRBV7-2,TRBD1,CASSRSYRGTYEQYF,TGTGCCAGCAGCCGTTCCTACAGGGGCACCTACGAGCAGTACTTC
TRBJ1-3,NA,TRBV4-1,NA,CASSQAGQSYGNTIYF,TGCGCCAGCAGCCAGGCAGGACAGTCATATGGAAACACCATATATTTT
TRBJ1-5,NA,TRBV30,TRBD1,CAWESGQGAWQPQHF,TGTGCCTGGGAATCGGGACAGGGGGCTTGGCAGCCCCAGCATTTT
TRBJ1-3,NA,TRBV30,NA,CAWKKAGNTIYF,TGTGCCTGGAAAAAGGCTGGAAACACCATATATTTT
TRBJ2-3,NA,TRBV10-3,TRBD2,CAISESPSGGTDTQYF,TGTGCCATCAGTGAGTCGCCTAGCGGAGGCACAGATACGCAGTATTTT
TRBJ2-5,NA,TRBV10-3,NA,CAIGGSAEGQETQYF,TGTGCCATCGGTGGATCCGCGGAGGGGCAAGAGACCCAGTACTTC
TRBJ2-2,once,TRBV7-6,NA,CASSLLGGEATGELFF,TGTGCCAGCAGCTTACTGGGGGGCGAGGCGACCGGGGAGCTGTTTTTT
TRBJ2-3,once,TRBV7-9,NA,CASSLTRVTSTDTQYF,TGTGCCAGCAGCTTAACTAGGGTAACCAGCACAGATACGCAGTATTTT
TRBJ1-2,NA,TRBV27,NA,CASSFYGQNYGYTF,TGTGCCAGCAGTTTTTATGGACAGAACTATGGCTACACCTTC
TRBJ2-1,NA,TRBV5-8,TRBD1,CASSPQGTSEQFF,TGTGCCAGCAGCCCACAGGGGACGAGTGAGCAGTTCTTC
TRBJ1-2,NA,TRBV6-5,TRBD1,CASSTGASSNYGYTF,TGTGCCAGCAGTACAGGGGCGTCTTCTAACTATGGCTACACCTTC
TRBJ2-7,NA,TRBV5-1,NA,CASKKGGMYEQYF,TGCGCCAGCAAAAAGGGGGGGATGTACGAGCAGTACTTC
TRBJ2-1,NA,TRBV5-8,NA,CASSLGGAGEVYEQFF,TGTGCCAGCAGCTTGGGGGGGGCAGGGGAGGTCTATGAGCAGTTCTTC
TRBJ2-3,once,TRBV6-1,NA,CASLRDPWGDTQYF,TGTGCCAGCCTCCGGGACCCCTGGGGAGATACGCAGTATTTT
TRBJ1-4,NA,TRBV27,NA,CASRSGEINEKLFF,TGTGCCTCACGATCAGGGGAAATAAACGAAAAACTGTTTTTT
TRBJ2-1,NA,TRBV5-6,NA,CASSLSSHNEQFF,TGTGCCAGCAGCTTGAGTAGCCACAATGAGCAGTTCTTC
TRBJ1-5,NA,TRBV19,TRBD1,CASSIEATGIQPQHF,TGTGCCAGTAGTATAGAGGCGACAGGGATACAGCCCCAGCATTTT
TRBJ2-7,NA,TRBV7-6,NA,CASRSRSSYEQYF,TGTGCCAGCAGGTCCAGGAGCTCCTACGAGCAGTACTTC
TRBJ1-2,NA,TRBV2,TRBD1,CATRTGNYGYTF,TGTGCCACTCGGACAGGGAACTATGGCTACACCTTC
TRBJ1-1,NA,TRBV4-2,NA,CASSPTAVNTEAFF,TGTGCCAGCAGCCCGACAGCCGTGAACACTGAAGCTTTCTTT
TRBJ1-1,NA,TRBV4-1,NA,CASSQGPFLNTEAFF,TGCGCCAGCAGCCAAGGGCCCTTTCTAAACACTGAAGCTTTCTTT
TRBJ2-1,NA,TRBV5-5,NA,CASSRGISPQEQFF,TGTGCCAGCAGCCGGGGCATATCCCCGCAAGAGCAGTTCTTC
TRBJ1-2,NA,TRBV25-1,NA,CASMISGNYGYTF,TGTGCCAGTATGATATCAGGGAACTATGGCTACACCTTC
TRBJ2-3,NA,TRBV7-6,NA,CASSLGRGDTQYF,TGTGCCAGCAGCTTAGGTCGGGGAGATACGCAGTATTTT
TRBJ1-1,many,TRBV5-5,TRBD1,CASSLRQGATEAFF,TGTGCCAGCAGCTTGAGACAGGGAGCCACTGAAGCTTTCTTT
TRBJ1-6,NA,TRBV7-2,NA,CASSLGVAYNSPLHF,TGTGCCAGCAGCTTAGGAGTAGCCTATAATTCACCCCTCCACTTT
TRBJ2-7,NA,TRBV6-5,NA,CASSYGIAYTEWQYF,TGTGCCAGCAGTTATGGAATAGCGTACACGGAGTGGCAGTACTTC
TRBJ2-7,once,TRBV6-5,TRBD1,CASSYSDRDGYEQYF,TGTGCCAGCAGTTACAGCGACAGGGACGGCTACGAGCAGTACTTC
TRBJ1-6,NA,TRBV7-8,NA,CASSLESDYNSPLHF,TGTGCCAGCAGCTTAGAATCTGACTATAATTCACCCCTCCACTTT
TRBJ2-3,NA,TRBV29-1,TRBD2,CSAPLAGGRKDTQYF,TGCAGCGCCCCACTAGCGGGGGGGAGGAAAGATACGCAGTATTTT
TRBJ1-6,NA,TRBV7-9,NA,CASSLAPGPNSPLHF,TGTGCCAGCAGCTTAGCGCCGGGACCTAATTCACCCCTCCACTTT
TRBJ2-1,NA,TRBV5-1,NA,CASSLDGWGTGEQFF,TGCGCCAGCAGCTTGGATGGGTGGGGGACTGGTGAGCAGTTCTTC
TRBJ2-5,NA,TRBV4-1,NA,CASSQGRGIQETQYF,TGCGCCAGCAGCCAAGGAAGGGGGATCCAAGAGACCCAGTACTTC
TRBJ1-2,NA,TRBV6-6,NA,CASTAIGGYGYTF,TGTGCCAGCACCGCCATTGGGGGCTATGGCTACACCTTC
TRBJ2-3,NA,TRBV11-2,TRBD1,CASSFNRGASSTDTQYF,TGTGCCAGCAGCTTTAACAGGGGAGCCTCTAGCACAGATACGCAGTATTTT
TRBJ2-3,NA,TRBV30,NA,CAWSGLQVDTQYF,TGTGCCTGGTCAGGTCTGCAGGTGGATACGCAGTATTTT
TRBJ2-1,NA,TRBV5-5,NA,CASSFFLTGGYDEQFF,TGTGCCAGCAGCTTCTTTTTAACTGGAGGGTATGATGAGCAGTTCTTC
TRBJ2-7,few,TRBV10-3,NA,CASSAVHGENYEQYF,TGTGCCAGCAGTGCCGTACACGGAGAAAACTACGAGCAGTACTTC
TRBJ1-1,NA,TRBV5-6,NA,CASSLSSAGYTEAFF,TGTGCCAGCAGCTTGTCATCGGCAGGGTACACTGAAGCTTTCTTT
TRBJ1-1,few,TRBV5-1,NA,CASSLRADPNTEAFF,TGCGCCAGCAGCTTGAGAGCGGACCCGAACACTGAAGCTTTCTTT